The sequence of this T cell receptor beta chain was determined in a study of blood T cell repertoires in COVID-19. This clone was seen a handful of times. This CDR3 is 15 amino acids long. V gave up 4 bases and J gave up 4 bases; unmatched junction bases: 8. The germline gives CDR1 SGHAT, CDR2 FQNNGV. Profiled with immunoSEQ multiplex PCR; TCRdb holds only in-frame clones, not every one. Of about 410,000 clones in the sample, about nine tenths were seen once. The sample consisted of peripheral blood. The chain is built from TRBV11-2 and TRBJ2-7; 9 bases match TRBD1. The receptor was isolated from a young woman with active or convalescent COVID-19. The CDR3 region has the DNA TGTGCCAGCAGCTCCTCCGGGACAGGGAGTTACGAGCAGTACTTC. This codes for CASSSSGTGSYEQYF.